This T cell receptor (beta chain) was recovered during a study of T cell changes during pregnancy in multiple sclerosis. The assay was immunoSEQ multiplex PCR, and TCRdb's table has in-frame clones only and misses some. The table shows around 30,000 clones, with 90% occurring only once. This CDR3 has 14 amino acids. V was cut by 5 bases and J by 3 bases, with 12 bases left in between. Germline V gene data show CDR1 as SEHNR and CDR2 as FQNEAQ (reference sequence). This sequence joins TRBV7-9 and TRBJ2-3; no firm D call. This receptor was identified in a female donor in good health, enrolled as a control in a pregnancy study. Sequenced material: CD4+ T cells from peripheral blood mononuclear cells, taken in the third trimester of pregnancy. The CDR3 loop reads CASSGRPSTDTQYF. Written as DNA, the CDR3 is TGTGCCAGCAGCGGGCGACCGTCAACAGATACGCAGTATTTT.